Given below is one TCR beta chain in context. These data come from a study of CD8+ T cells in alopecia areata. The ends were cut back, 5 bases at V and 4 bases at J, with 15 bases in the middle. This CDR3 contains 15 residues. In germline, CDR1 is MGHRA, CDR2 YSYEKL. cDNA reverse transcribed from extracted RNA served as the sequencing template. Data came from immunoSEQ multiplex PCR; TCRdb stores just in-frame clones and leaves some out. The table records 150,000 or so clones, 58% of them present only once. This TCR was sampled from a human donor with alopecia areata. Sample: CD4+ T cells sorted from blood, taken at week 0. J is TRBJ2-4 and V is TRBV4-1, with unresolved D. The CDR3 spells CASSTPGRAKNIQYF. CDR3 sequence (DNA): TGCGCCAGCAGCACCCCAGGCAGAGCTAAAAACATTCAGTACTTC.